The 12 T cell receptor beta chains presented below share a single source sample, sequenced in a study of shared clonotypes between healthy human individuals. The repertoire was sequenced with immunoSEQ multiplex PCR; TCRdb's copy has only in-frame clones and lacks some. The sample lists more than 400,000 clones; about 96% were seen once. Sequencing input: naive CD4+ T cells sorted from blood. The subset here: CD45RA+ positively selected. The receptors shown here come from a woman in her 30s in good health.

This chain connects TRBV28 to TRBJ1-1; D call uncertain. Germline V gene sequence: CDR1 MDHEN, CDR2 SYDVKM. The V end lost 6 bases, the J end lost 5 bases, and 10 bases lay between the germline ends. The CDR3 runs to 12 residues. CDR3 residues: CASSRGGTEAFF. CDR3 in DNA: TGTGCCAGCAGCCGGGGAGGTACTGAAGCTTTCTTT. Supplemented by reference TRBV28 and TRBJ1-1, the full variable domain reads DVKVTQSSRYLVKRTGEKVFLECVQDMDHENMFWYRQDPGLGLRLIYFSYDVKMKEKGDIPEGYSVSREKKERFSLILESASTNQTSMYLCASSRGGTEAFFGQGTRLTVV.

This chain connects TRBV6-1 to TRBJ1-2, with a possible D match to TRBD1 (5 bases). Trimming took off 0 bases at V and 2 bases at J, with 7 bases between the two ends. The CDR3 covers 14 residues. Germline values: CDR1 MNHNS, CDR2 SASEGT. This CDR3 reads CASSEAGGNYGYTF. In nucleotides, the CDR3 is TGTGCCAGCAGTGAAGCGGGGGGAAACTATGGCTACACCTTC.

The genes are TRBV18 and TRBJ1-1, with no clear D. Germline V gives CDR1 KGHSH, CDR2 LQKENI. V dropped 3 bases and J dropped 1 base, with 9 bases sitting between them. The CDR3 loop spans 14 amino acids. DNA of the CDR3: TGTGCCAGCTCACCTCCGGGCCGGAACACTGAAGCTTTCTTT. Its translation: CASSPPGRNTEAFF.

The V gene is TRBV19, the J gene TRBJ1-1; the D gene is possibly TRBD1 (6 bases). CDR1 and CDR2 (germline): LNHDA, SQIVND (reference sequence). Trimming took off 8 bases at V and 1 base at J, with 26 bases between the two ends. The CDR3 extends over 18 amino acids. In nucleotides, the CDR3 is TGTGCCAGTGAGACAGGCAGAAGAGCGGGGGGGCCGAACACTGAAGCTTTCTTT. Translated: CASETGRRAGGPNTEAFF.

This clone was seen only once. V gene TRBV5-1 combines with J gene TRBJ2-3; 11 bases agree with TRBD2. The germline V gene has CDR1 SGHRS and CDR2 YFSETQ. The length of the CDR3 is 15 residues. V lost 2 bases to trimming and J lost 5 bases; unmatched junction nucleotides: 4. CDR3 bases: TGCGCCAGCAGCTTTAGCGGGAGGGGACTAGATACGCAGTATTTT. Residues: CASSFSGRGLDTQYF. The full variable domain, with the rest looked up from reference TRBV5-1 and TRBJ2-3, is KAGVTQTPRYLIKTRGQQVTLSCSPISGHRSVSWYQQTPGQGLQFLFEYFSETQRNKGNFPGRFSGRQFSNSRSEMNVSTLELGDSALYLCASSFSGRGLDTQYFGPGTRLTVL.

The CDR3 is CASSIVAPSYNEQFF. The CDR3 DNA follows: TGTGCCAGTAGTATTGTTGCCCCGTCCTACAATGAGCAGTTCTTC. V gene TRBV19 combines with J gene TRBJ2-1; D is unclear. This CDR3 has 15 residues. The germline V gene has CDR1 LNHDA and CDR2 SQIVND (reference sequence). Trimming cost V 3 bases and J 1 base, with 10 bases left between them.

This chain uses TRBV2 with TRBJ2-5; the match to TRBD1 covers 9 bases. CDR1 is SNHLY and CDR2 is FYNNEI in the germline V gene. This CDR3 comprises 14 residues. V trimming: 6 bases; J trimming: 5 bases; junction bases outside the gene matches: 7. The CDR3 protein is CASSGTGTPETQYF. CDR3 nucleotide sequence: TGTGCCAGCAGCGGGACAGGGACCCCGGAGACCCAGTACTTC.

The CDR3 spells CASSRRDRTYEQYF. The CDR3 DNA reads as TGTGCCAGCAGTCGCCGGGACCGGACCTACGAGCAGTACTTC. The chain couples TRBV11-2 to TRBJ2-7; tentatively, D is TRBD1 or TRBD2 (5 bases each). The germline V gene has CDR1 SGHAT and CDR2 FQNNGV. Trimming removed 6 bases from V and 2 bases from J, with 14 bases in between. There are 14 residues in the CDR3.

The J gene is TRBJ2-5, the V gene TRBV18; D might be TRBD1 (6 bases). The V end lost 5 bases, the J end lost 2 bases, and 12 bases lay between the germline ends. The V gene's germline CDR1 is KGHSH and CDR2 LQKENI. There are 14 residues in the CDR3. This chain's CDR3 is CASSSTGFQETQYF. The CDR3 DNA sequence: TGTGCCAGCTCATCGACAGGTTTTCAAGAGACCCAGTACTTC.

The rearrangement joins TRBV27 to TRBJ1-5; 8 nucleotides match TRBD1. Per germline, CDR1 MNHEY and CDR2 SMNVEV (reference sequence). The CDR3 contains 16 residues. V gave up 6 bases and J gave up 0 bases; unmatched junction bases: 7. The CDR3 nucleotides are TGTGCCAGCAGGGACAGGGCAAACTATAGCAATCAGCCCCAGCATTTT. This codes for CASRDRANYSNQPQHF.

J is TRBJ2-7 and V is TRBV28, with a possible D match to TRBD1 (5 bases). Germline V gene data show CDR1 as MDHEN and CDR2 as SYDVKM. V lost 6 bases to trimming and J lost 5 bases, with 14 bases between them. The CDR3 totals 13 residues. The CDR3 protein is CASRKDSQDEQYF. DNA of the CDR3: TGTGCCAGCAGGAAAGACAGTCAGGACGAGCAGTACTTC.

This chain links TRBV7-2 with TRBJ2-7; 11 nucleotides agree with TRBD2. Trimming removed 1 base from V and 3 bases from J; junction bases left unmatched: 2. Germline-derived CDR1 and CDR2 are SGHTA and FQGNSA. The CDR3 runs 15 residues. The CDR3 sequence: CASSLGLAGNYEQYF. The CDR3 coding sequence is TGTGCCAGCAGCTTAGGACTAGCGGGGAACTACGAGCAGTACTTC. The full variable domain, rest sourced from reference TRBV7-2 and TRBJ2-7, is GAGVSQSPSNKVTEKGKDVELRCDPISGHTALYWYRQSLGQGLEFLIYFQGNSAPDKSGLPSDRFSAERTGGSVSTLTIQRTQQEDSAVYLCASSLGLAGNYEQYFGPGTRLTVT.